The 2 T cell receptor beta chains given below trace back to one sample, sequenced in a study of CD8 T cells in ankylosing spondylitis. Their antigens remain unidentified. Study-level findings and limits: Seemingly characteristic of ankylosing spondylitis blood was a TCR beta motif consisting of 7 or 8 highly homologous variants.

Each CDR3 protein gets one entry after TCRdb re-called the 5' RACE reads with MiXCR. This sample carries some 800,000 distinct CDR3 sequences, about 10% of them seen once, and the ten largest clones take 0.45% to 0.6%. The sequenced sample was blood, either unsorted or a sorted T cell fraction (not recorded which). Receptor source: a male donor with ankylosing spondylitis.

This clonotype was picked up a small number of times. V is TRBV20-1 and J is TRBJ2-7; D tentatively reads TRBD1 or TRBD2 (5 bases each). The germline V and J ends were trimmed by 3 bases and 2 bases, with 11 bases remaining between them. The CDR3 runs 13 residues. The V gene's germline CDR1 is DFQATT and CDR2 SNEGSKA (reference sequence). CDR3 protein: CSASEGITYEQYF. The CDR3 DNA reads as TGCAGTGCTAGTGAGGGGATAACCTACGAGCAGTACTTC.

This clonotype was seen a handful of times. The chain is built from TRBV25-1 and TRBJ1-1; no firm D call. The CDR3 is 11 amino acids. V dropped 6 bases and J dropped 7 bases, with 9 bases sitting between them. Germline values: CDR1 MGHDK, CDR2 SYGVNS. The CDR3 protein is CASSLFYEAFF. CDR3 nucleotides: TGTGCCAGCAGCCTATTCTATGAAGCTTTCTTT.